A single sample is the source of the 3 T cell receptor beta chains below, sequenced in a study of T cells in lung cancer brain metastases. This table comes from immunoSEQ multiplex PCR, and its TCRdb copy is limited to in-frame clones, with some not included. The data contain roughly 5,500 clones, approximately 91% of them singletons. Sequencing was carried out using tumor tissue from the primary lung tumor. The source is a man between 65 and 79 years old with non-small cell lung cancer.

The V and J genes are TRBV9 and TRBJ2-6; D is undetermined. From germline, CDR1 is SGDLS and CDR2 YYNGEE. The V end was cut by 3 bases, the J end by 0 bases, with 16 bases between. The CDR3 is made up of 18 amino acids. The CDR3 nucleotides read TGTGCCAGCAGCGCTGTGACAAAAATGGGCTCTGGGGCCAACGTCCTGACTTTC. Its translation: CASSAVTKMGSGANVLTF.

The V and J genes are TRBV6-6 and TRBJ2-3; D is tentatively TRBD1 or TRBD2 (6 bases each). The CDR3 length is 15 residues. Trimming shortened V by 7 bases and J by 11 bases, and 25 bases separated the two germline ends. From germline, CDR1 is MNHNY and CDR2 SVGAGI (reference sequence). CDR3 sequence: CASMALRGAHVGQYF. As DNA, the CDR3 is TGTGCCAGCATGGCGCTTAGGGGGGCCCACGTGGGGCAGTATTTT.

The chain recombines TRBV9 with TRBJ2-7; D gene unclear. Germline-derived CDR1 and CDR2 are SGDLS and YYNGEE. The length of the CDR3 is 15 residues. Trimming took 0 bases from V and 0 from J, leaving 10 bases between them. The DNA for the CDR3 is TGTGCCAGCAGCGTAGGCTCCGGTCCCTCCTACGAGCAGTACTTC. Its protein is CASSVGSGPSYEQYF.